This T cell receptor beta chain was sequenced during a study of blood T cell repertoires in COVID-19. Study-level background: PBMCs, B-cell-depleted T cells, or T cells provided the cDNA or gDNA that made up the material.

Cohorts were based on clinical histories the participants reported. Trimming removed 1 base from V and 7 bases from J, with 8 bases in between. Germline loops: CDR1 SGHNT, CDR2 YYREEE (reference sequence). There are 12 residues in the CDR3. Authors' analysis steps: Researchers report that nucleated cell counts were estimated from reference gene primer amplification. Clones were read by immunoSEQ multiplex PCR, and TCRdb kept only the in-frame ones, dropping some. V and J calls and clone size follow that table, whereas D and trimming were derived from the DNA. The sample includes around 500,000 clones, roughly 90% of them seen just once.

The rearrangement links TRBV5-4 to TRBJ1-2, with unresolved D. The receptor was derived from a woman aged 35 to 49 who had recovered from COVID-19. Sequencing was performed on PBMCs or T cells enriched from blood (not recorded which). The CDR3 region is CASSLNSLGYTF. The CDR3 DNA is TGTGCCAGCAGCTTGAACAGCCTTGGCTACACCTTC.